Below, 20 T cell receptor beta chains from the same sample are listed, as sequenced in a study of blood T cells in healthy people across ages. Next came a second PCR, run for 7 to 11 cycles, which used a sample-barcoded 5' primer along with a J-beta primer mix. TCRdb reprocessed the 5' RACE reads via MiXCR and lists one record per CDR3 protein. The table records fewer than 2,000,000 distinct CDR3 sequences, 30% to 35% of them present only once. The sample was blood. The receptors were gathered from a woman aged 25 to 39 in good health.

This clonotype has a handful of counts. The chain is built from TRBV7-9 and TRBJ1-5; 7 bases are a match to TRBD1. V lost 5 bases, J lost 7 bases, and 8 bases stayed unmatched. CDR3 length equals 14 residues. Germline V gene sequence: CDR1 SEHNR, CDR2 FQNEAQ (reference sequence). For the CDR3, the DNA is TGTGCCAGCAGCAGAATCGACAGGGACCAGCCCCAGCATTTT. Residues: CASSRIDRDQPQHF.

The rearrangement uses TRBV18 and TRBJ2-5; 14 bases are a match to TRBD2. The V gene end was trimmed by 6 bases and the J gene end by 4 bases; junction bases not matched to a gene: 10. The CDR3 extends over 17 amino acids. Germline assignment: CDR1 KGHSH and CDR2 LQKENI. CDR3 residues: CASSYGLAGGRGETQYF. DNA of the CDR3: TGTGCCAGCTCGTACGGACTAGCGGGAGGAAGAGGAGAGACCCAGTACTTC.

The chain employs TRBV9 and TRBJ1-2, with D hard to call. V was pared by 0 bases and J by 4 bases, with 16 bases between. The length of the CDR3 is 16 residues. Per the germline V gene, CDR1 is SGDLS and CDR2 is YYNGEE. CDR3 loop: CASSVATREGGYGYTF. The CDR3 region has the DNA TGTGCCAGCAGCGTAGCTACGAGAGAGGGCGGCTATGGCTACACCTTC.

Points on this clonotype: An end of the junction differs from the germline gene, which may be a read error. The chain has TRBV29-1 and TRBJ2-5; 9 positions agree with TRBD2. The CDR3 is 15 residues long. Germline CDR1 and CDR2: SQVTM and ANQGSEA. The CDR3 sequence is CSVPGVAGAQEAQYF. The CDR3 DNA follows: TGCAGCGTTCCCGGGGTAGCGGGGGCCCAAGAGGCCCAGTACTTC.

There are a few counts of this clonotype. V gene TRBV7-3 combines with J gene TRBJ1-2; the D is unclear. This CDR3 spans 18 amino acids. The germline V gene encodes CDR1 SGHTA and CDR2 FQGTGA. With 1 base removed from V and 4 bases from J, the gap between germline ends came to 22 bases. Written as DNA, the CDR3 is TGTGCCAGCAGCTTAAACACGATAGAGGACGGCAACCCCTATGGCTACACCTTC. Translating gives CASSLNTIEDGNPYGYTF.

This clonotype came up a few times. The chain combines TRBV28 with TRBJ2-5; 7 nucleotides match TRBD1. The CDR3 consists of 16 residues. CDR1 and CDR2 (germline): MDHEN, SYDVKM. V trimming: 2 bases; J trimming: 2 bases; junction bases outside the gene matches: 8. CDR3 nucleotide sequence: TGTGCCAGCAGTTTACTCCCTGGACAGGCTCAAGAGACCCAGTACTTC. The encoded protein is CASSLLPGQAQETQYF.

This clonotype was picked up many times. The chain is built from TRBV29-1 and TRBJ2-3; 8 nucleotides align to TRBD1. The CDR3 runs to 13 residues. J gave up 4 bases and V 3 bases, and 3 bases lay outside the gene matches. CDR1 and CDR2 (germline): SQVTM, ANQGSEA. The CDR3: CSVDQGASDTQYF. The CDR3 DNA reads TGCAGCGTTGATCAGGGGGCGTCAGATACGCAGTATTTT.

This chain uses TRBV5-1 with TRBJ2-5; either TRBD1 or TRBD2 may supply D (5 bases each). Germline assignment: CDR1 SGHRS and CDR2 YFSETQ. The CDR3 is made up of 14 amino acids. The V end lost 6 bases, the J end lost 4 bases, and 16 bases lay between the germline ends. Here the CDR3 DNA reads TGCGCCAGCAAAGTGTGGTCTGGGGGAGAGACCCAGTACTTC. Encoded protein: CASKVWSGGETQYF.

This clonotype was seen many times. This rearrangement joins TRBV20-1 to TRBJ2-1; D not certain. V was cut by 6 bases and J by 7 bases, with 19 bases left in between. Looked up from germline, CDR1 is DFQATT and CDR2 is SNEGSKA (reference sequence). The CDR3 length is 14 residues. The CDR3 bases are TGCAGTGCCCACGAGTACGGTATCGGTAATGAGCAGTTCTTC. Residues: CSAHEYGIGNEQFF.

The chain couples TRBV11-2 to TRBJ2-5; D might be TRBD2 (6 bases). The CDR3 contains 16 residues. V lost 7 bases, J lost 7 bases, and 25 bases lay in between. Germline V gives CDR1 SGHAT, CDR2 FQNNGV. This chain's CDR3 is CASTRGAGSTLGTQYF. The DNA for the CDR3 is TGTGCCAGCACCCGCGGGGCAGGTTCGACTTTGGGGACCCAGTACTTC.

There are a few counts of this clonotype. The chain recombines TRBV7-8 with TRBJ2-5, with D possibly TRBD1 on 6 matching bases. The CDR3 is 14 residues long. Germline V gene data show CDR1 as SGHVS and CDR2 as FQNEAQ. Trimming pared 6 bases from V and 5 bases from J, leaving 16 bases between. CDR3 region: CASRVREQGETQYF. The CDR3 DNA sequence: TGTGCCAGCAGAGTCAGGGAGCAGGGGGAGACCCAGTACTTC.

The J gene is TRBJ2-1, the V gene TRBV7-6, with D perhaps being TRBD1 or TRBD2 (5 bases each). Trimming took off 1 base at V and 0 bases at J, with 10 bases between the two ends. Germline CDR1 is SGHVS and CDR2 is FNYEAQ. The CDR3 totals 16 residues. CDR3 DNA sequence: TGTGCCAGCAGCTTAGGGGGGTTCAGCTCCTACAATGAGCAGTTCTTC. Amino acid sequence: CASSLGGFSSYNEQFF.

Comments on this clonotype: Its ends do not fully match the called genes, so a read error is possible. Here the CDR3 DNA reads TGTGCCAGCGCACCCCCAAGGGGTGAAGGCAATGGGCAGTTCTTC. Its translation: CASAPPRGEGNGQFF. This rearrangement joins TRBV2 to TRBJ2-1; TRBD1 might be the D (5 bases). CDR1 is SNHLY, CDR2 FYNNEI, per germline. This CDR3 region has 15 residues.

The CDR3 region has the DNA TGCGCCAGCAGCTTGGGACAGTTGACCGCTGAAGCTTTCTTT. This encodes CASSLGQLTAEAFF. The rearrangement uses TRBV5-1 and TRBJ1-1; D might be TRBD1 (5 bases). Trimming cost V 0 bases and J 6 bases, with 12 bases left between them. Per germline, CDR1 SGHRS and CDR2 YFSETQ. The CDR3 totals 14 residues.

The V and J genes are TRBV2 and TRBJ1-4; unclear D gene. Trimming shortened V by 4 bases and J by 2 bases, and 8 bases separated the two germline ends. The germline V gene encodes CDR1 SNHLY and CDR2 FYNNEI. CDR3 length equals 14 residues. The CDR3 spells CASSGGSTNEKLFF. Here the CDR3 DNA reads TGTGCCAGCAGTGGCGGCAGTACTAATGAAAAACTGTTTTTT. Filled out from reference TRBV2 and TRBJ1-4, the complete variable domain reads EPEVTQTPSHQVTQMGQEVILRCVPISNHLYFYWYRQILGQKVEFLVSFYNNEISEKSEIFDDQFSVERPDGSNFTLKIRSTKLEDSAMYFCASSGGSTNEKLFFGSGTQLSVL.

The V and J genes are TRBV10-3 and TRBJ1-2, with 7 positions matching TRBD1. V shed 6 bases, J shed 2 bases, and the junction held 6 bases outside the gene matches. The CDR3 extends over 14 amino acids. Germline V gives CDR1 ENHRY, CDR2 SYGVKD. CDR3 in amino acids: CAISPPGQNYGYTF. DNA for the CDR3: TGTGCCATCAGCCCCCCGGGACAGAACTATGGCTACACCTTC.

Here the CDR3 DNA reads TGTGCCAGCAGCTCCCCCTGGGAGGGGGCGTTCTACGAGCGGTACTTC. This sequence encodes CASSSPWEGAFYERYF. The chain combines TRBV7-9 with TRBJ2-5; D assignment may be TRBD1 or TRBD2 (7 bases each). The V end lost 4 bases, the J end lost 13 bases, and 28 bases lay between the germline ends. This CDR3 region has 16 residues. Germline CDR1 SEHNR, CDR2 FQNEAQ (reference sequence).

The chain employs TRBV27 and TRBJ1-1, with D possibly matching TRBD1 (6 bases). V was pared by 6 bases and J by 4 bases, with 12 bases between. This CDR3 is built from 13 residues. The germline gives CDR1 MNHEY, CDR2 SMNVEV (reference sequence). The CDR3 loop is CASRTGTPTEAFF. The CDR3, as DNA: TGTGCCAGCAGGACGGGGACACCCACTGAAGCTTTCTTT.

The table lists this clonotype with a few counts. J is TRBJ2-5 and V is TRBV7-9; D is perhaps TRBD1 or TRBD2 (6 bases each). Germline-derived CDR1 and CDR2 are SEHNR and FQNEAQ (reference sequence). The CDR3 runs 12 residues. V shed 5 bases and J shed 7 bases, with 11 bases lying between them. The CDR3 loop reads CASSPQGGTQYF. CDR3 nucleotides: TGTGCCAGCAGCCCACAGGGAGGGACCCAGTACTTC.

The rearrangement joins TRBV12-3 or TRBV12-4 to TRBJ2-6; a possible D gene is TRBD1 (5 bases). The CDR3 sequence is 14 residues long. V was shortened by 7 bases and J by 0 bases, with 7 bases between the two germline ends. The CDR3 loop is CASTTGSGANVLTF. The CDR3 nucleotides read TGTGCCAGCACTACAGGCTCTGGGGCCAACGTCCTGACTTTC.